The 10 T cell receptor beta chains below come from one sample, sequenced in a study of technical replicates of blood from a few donors. Using immunoSEQ multiplex PCR, the repertoire was profiled, and TCRdb retains in-frame clones only, with some absent. The sample includes 59,000 or so clones, 93% seen only once; the top ten take over 4%. Sequencing was carried out using PBMCs. The receptors were sampled from a human donor in good health. Some clones in this sample may be carry-over from other donors' samples.

This chain joins TRBV7-8 and TRBJ1-1; possibly TRBD1 for D (6 bases). Trimming stripped 6 bases from V and 4 bases from J, with 15 bases between. The CDR3 is 14 residues long. Germline V gives CDR1 SGHVS, CDR2 FQNEAQ. This CDR3 is CASRTGPVGTEAFF. The CDR3 DNA reads as TGTGCCAGCAGAACAGGGCCCGTCGGCACTGAAGCTTTCTTT.

The CDR3 is CSGRDQETQYF. CDR3 DNA sequence: TGCAGTGGTCGGGACCAAGAGACCCAGTACTTC. The chain has TRBV20-1 and TRBJ2-5; no firm D call. The CDR3 is 11 residues long. CDR1 is DFQATT and CDR2 is SNEGSKA in the germline V gene (reference sequence). V was cut by 7 bases and J by 0 bases, with 6 bases left in between.

With regard to this clone: Other DNA sequences in this specimen translate into the identical CDR3. The CDR3 DNA is TGCGCCAGCAGCTTGGGGCCAAGTGGCGGAGGCACAGATACGCAGTATTTT. Translation: CASSLGPSGGGTDTQYF. J is TRBJ2-3 and V is TRBV5-1; D call uncertain. Trimming pared 0 bases from V and 1 base from J, leaving 15 bases between. The CDR3 is 17 amino acids. Germline CDR1 SGHRS, CDR2 YFSETQ.

The rearrangement links TRBV7-2 to TRBJ2-7, with 14 bases identical to TRBD2. The V gene's germline CDR1 is SGHTA and CDR2 FQGNSA. Unmatched junction bases numbered 0, after V lost 3 bases and J lost 2 bases. The CDR3 runs to 15 residues. The CDR3: CASSLGLAGAYEQYF. The CDR3 DNA is TGTGCCAGCAGCTTGGGACTAGCGGGAGCCTACGAGCAGTACTTC.

The gene calls are TRBV7-8 and TRBJ2-5; 10 bases fit TRBD2. In germline, CDR1 is SGHVS, CDR2 FQNEAQ. Germline trimming cut 5 bases from V and 7 bases from J; bases unmatched to any gene: 13. The CDR3 sequence is 16 residues long. The CDR3 nucleotides read TGTGCCAGCAGCCCCACCCGACTAGCGGGTCGATGGACCCAGTACTTC. The encoded protein is CASSPTRLAGRWTQYF.

This chain uses TRBV2 with TRBJ2-7; 8 bases agree with TRBD1. Germline assignment: CDR1 SNHLY and CDR2 FYNNEI. After removal of 10 bases from V and 7 bases from J, the junction contained 12 bases not matched to a gene. The CDR3 spans 13 residues. CDR3 bases: TGTGCCACCGCGACAGGGGCGGTCCAGGAGCAGTACTTC. This encodes CATATGAVQEQYF. Variable domain in full (rest from reference TRBV2 and TRBJ2-7): EPEVTQTPSHQVTQMGQEVILRCVPISNHLYFYWYRQILGQKVEFLVSFYNNEISEKSEIFDDQFSVERPDGSNFTLKIRSTKLEDSAMYFCATATGAVQEQYFGPGTRLTVT.

This clone was seen a single time. The chain uses TRBV19 and TRBJ2-1; 10 bases are shared with TRBD2. Losses at the gene ends were 3 bases for V and 14 bases for J; bases not matched to a gene: 10. CDR3 size: 14 residues. The germline V gene has CDR1 LNHDA and CDR2 SQIVND (reference sequence). CDR3 sequence: CASSIRLLAGDKFF. CDR3 nucleotides: TGTGCCAGTAGTATCAGGCTCCTAGCGGGGGACAAGTTCTTC.

V and J are TRBV5-5 and TRBJ2-7, with TRBD2 identical over 11 bases. Germline assignment: CDR1 SGHKS and CDR2 YYEKEE (reference sequence). J lost 7 bases, V lost 4 bases, and 7 bases had no gene match. There are 14 residues in the CDR3. The CDR3 here is CASSPTSGGREQYF. The CDR3 DNA reads as TGTGCCAGCAGCCCCACTAGCGGGGGAAGGGAGCAGTACTTC. Using reference TRBV5-5 and TRBJ2-7 for the parts outside the CDR3, the full variable domain is DAGVTQSPTHLIKTRGQQVTLRCSPISGHKSVSWYQQVLGQGPQFIFQYYEKEERGRGNFPDRFSARQFPNYSSELNVNALLLGDSALYLCASSPTSGGREQYFGPGTRLTVT.

The chain links TRBV5-1 to TRBJ1-6; a weak D match, TRBD1 (5 bases). Germline loops: CDR1 SGHRS, CDR2 YFSETQ. The germline V and J ends were trimmed by 0 bases and 7 bases, with 11 bases remaining between them. This CDR3 is built from 15 residues. Here the CDR3 DNA reads TGCGCCAGCAGCTTGGATACAGGCACCAATTCACCCCTCCACTTT. Its protein product is CASSLDTGTNSPLHF.

V usage is TRBV6-5 and J usage is TRBJ2-5; D is uncertain. V was pared by 6 bases and J by 5 bases, with 7 bases between. CDR3 size: 11 residues. Looked up from germline, CDR1 is MNHEY and CDR2 is SVGAGI. The CDR3 loop reads CASRLRETQYF. CDR3 DNA: TGTGCCAGCAGACTCAGGGAGACCCAGTACTTC.